These T cell receptor beta chains were read from a single sample in a study of cytomegalovirus exposure and HLA in healthy donors. Using immunoSEQ multiplex PCR, the repertoire was profiled, and TCRdb retains in-frame clones only, with some absent. The sample has approximately 160,000 clones, roughly 82% seen once. Sequencing was done on a sample of PBMCs. The receptor set was obtained from a woman in her forties or fifties in good health and CMV-seropositive. The CDR3 runs from the conserved cysteine through the conserved F or W. D genes are given only for firm matches. A clone size is listed for some rows: how often the clone was seen (once, few, many), or a class if it is expanded.

clone_size: .; d_call: .; j_call: TRBJ2-5; v_call: TRBV5-1; cdr3_aa: CASSLGGLGETQYF; cdr3_nt: TGCGCCAGCAGCTTGGGAGGGCTGGGGGAGACCCAGTACTTC
clone_size: .; d_call: TRBD2; j_call: TRBJ2-2; v_call: TRBV5-1; cdr3_aa: CASKWTSGLTGELFF; cdr3_nt: TGCGCCAGCAAATGGACTAGCGGCTTAACCGGGGAGCTGTTTTTT
clone_size: .; d_call: .; j_call: TRBJ1-4; v_call: TRBV21-1; cdr3_aa: CASSKVRGFREKLFF; cdr3_nt: TGTGCCAGCAGCAAAGTTCGGGGATTTCGTGAAAAACTGTTTTTT
clone_size: .; d_call: TRBD2; j_call: TRBJ2-5; v_call: TRBV6-1; cdr3_aa: CASTSSGGAFETQYF; cdr3_nt: TGTGCCAGCACCTCTAGCGGGGGGGCCTTTGAGACCCAGTACTTC
clone_size: once; d_call: .; j_call: TRBJ1-1; v_call: TRBV6-4; cdr3_aa: CASSDQGNTEAFF; cdr3_nt: TGTGCCAGCAGTGACCAGGGGAACACTGAAGCTTTCTTT
clone_size: .; d_call: TRBD1; j_call: TRBJ2-7; v_call: TRBV9; cdr3_aa: CASSPQDRSSYEQYF; cdr3_nt: TGTGCCAGCAGCCCCCAGGACAGGAGCTCCTACGAGCAGTACTTC
clone_size: .; d_call: TRBD1; j_call: TRBJ1-2; v_call: TRBV27; cdr3_aa: CASSLQGANYGYTF; cdr3_nt: TGTGCCAGCAGTCTACAGGGGGCGAACTATGGCTACACCTTC
clone_size: .; d_call: .; j_call: TRBJ2-7; v_call: TRBV5-5; cdr3_aa: CASSSVARGRGSYEQYF; cdr3_nt: TGTGCCAGCAGCTCGGTAGCGCGTGGCCGTGGCTCCTACGAGCAGTACTTC
clone_size: .; d_call: .; j_call: TRBJ2-5; v_call: TRBV5-3; cdr3_aa: CARSVIRWTQYF; cdr3_nt: TGTGCCAGAAGTGTTATCAGGTGGACCCAGTACTTC
clone_size: .; d_call: .; j_call: TRBJ1-1; v_call: TRBV10-3; cdr3_aa: CASGADLNTEAFF; cdr3_nt: TGTGCCTCAGGGGCCGACCTGAACACTGAAGCTTTCTTT
clone_size: .; d_call: .; j_call: TRBJ1-4; v_call: TRBV15; cdr3_aa: CATSRRGTENEKLFF; cdr3_nt: TGTGCCACCAGCAGACGCGGGACGGAGAATGAAAAACTGTTTTTT
clone_size: .; d_call: .; j_call: TRBJ1-2; v_call: TRBV6-1; cdr3_aa: CASSNPQGKNYGYTF; cdr3_nt: TGTGCCAGCAGTAACCCCCAGGGGAAAAACTATGGCTACACCTTC
clone_size: .; d_call: .; j_call: TRBJ2-1; v_call: TRBV10-3; cdr3_aa: CAIAKQGSVEQFF; cdr3_nt: TGTGCCATCGCCAAACAGGGTAGTGTTGAGCAGTTCTTC
clone_size: .; d_call: .; j_call: TRBJ2-6; v_call: TRBV5-1; cdr3_aa: CASSVGEANVLTF; cdr3_nt: TGCGCCAGCAGCGTAGGGGAGGCCAACGTCCTGACTTTC
clone_size: .; d_call: TRBD2; j_call: TRBJ2-1; v_call: TRBV5-1; cdr3_aa: CASSWGGNEQFF; cdr3_nt: TGCGCCAGCAGCTGGGGGGGGAATGAGCAGTTCTTC
clone_size: .; d_call: TRBD1; j_call: TRBJ2-7; v_call: TRBV27; cdr3_aa: CASSQTGTGCEQYF; cdr3_nt: TGTGCCAGCAGCCAAACCGGGACAGGGTGCGAGCAGTACTTC
clone_size: few; d_call: TRBD1; j_call: TRBJ1-4; v_call: TRBV4-1; cdr3_aa: CASSKFTGVELMREKLFF; cdr3_nt: TGCGCCAGCAGCAAGTTTACAGGGGTAGAATTGATGCGTGAAAAACTGTTTTTT
clone_size: .; d_call: .; j_call: TRBJ1-2; v_call: TRBV7-9; cdr3_aa: CASSPAGGGYTF; cdr3_nt: TGTGCCAGCAGTCCTGCGGGGGGAGGCTACACCTTC
clone_size: .; d_call: .; j_call: TRBJ1-1; v_call: TRBV28; cdr3_aa: CASNQGAGYLTTEAFF; cdr3_nt: TGTGCCAGCAATCAAGGAGCCGGTTACTTAACGACTGAAGCTTTCTTT
clone_size: .; d_call: TRBD1; j_call: TRBJ1-2; v_call: TRBV5-1; cdr3_aa: CASSRMTGGDYGYTF; cdr3_nt: TGCGCCAGCAGCCGCATGACAGGGGGCGACTATGGCTACACCTTC
clone_size: .; d_call: TRBD2; j_call: TRBJ2-1; v_call: TRBV11-1; cdr3_aa: CASSLELAGGVSYNEQFF; cdr3_nt: TGTGCCAGCAGCTTAGAACTAGCGGGGGGCGTCTCCTACAATGAGCAGTTCTTC
clone_size: .; d_call: .; j_call: TRBJ2-1; v_call: TRBV29-1; cdr3_aa: CSVDTTGGEYNEQFF; cdr3_nt: TGCAGCGTTGACACTACAGGGGGGGAGTACAATGAGCAGTTCTTC
clone_size: .; d_call: TRBD1; j_call: TRBJ2-3; v_call: TRBV6-1; cdr3_aa: CANSDRGVTDTQYF; cdr3_nt: TGTGCCAACTCCGACAGGGGTGTCACAGATACGCAGTATTTT
clone_size: few; d_call: TRBD2; j_call: TRBJ2-1; v_call: TRBV9; cdr3_aa: CASSGTSGGWEQFF; cdr3_nt: TGTGCCAGCAGCGGGACTAGCGGGGGGTGGGAGCAGTTCTTC
clone_size: .; d_call: .; j_call: TRBJ2-3; v_call: TRBV19; cdr3_aa: CASSVSTEDTQYF; cdr3_nt: TGTGCCAGTAGTGTATCGACTGAGGATACGCAGTATTTT
clone_size: .; d_call: TRBD2; j_call: TRBJ2-2; v_call: TRBV6-1; cdr3_aa: CASSETSGGIANTGELFF; cdr3_nt: TGTGCCAGCAGCGAAACTAGCGGGGGGATTGCGAACACCGGGGAGCTGTTTTTT
clone_size: .; d_call: .; j_call: TRBJ2-1; v_call: TRBV29-1; cdr3_aa: CSVQPEIAPLFF; cdr3_nt: TGCAGCGTTCAACCCGAGATAGCCCCACTGTTCTTC
clone_size: once; d_call: TRBD2; j_call: TRBJ2-1; v_call: TRBV4-1; cdr3_aa: CASSQDTPGLAGGRVEQFF; cdr3_nt: TGCGCCAGCAGCCAGGATACTCCGGGACTAGCGGGGGGGCGGGTTGAGCAGTTCTTC
clone_size: .; d_call: .; j_call: TRBJ1-1; v_call: TRBV7-9; cdr3_aa: CASSYSTEFTEAFF; cdr3_nt: TGTGCCAGCAGCTATTCGACAGAATTCACTGAAGCTTTCTTT
clone_size: .; d_call: .; j_call: TRBJ1-2; v_call: TRBV6-6; cdr3_aa: CASSALRRDYYGYTF; cdr3_nt: TGTGCCAGCAGCGCTCTCCGGCGGGACTACTATGGCTACACCTTC
clone_size: few; d_call: TRBD2; j_call: TRBJ2-3; v_call: TRBV10-2; cdr3_aa: CASWAGLAGGRNRTDTQYF; cdr3_nt: TGCGCCAGTTGGGCGGGGCTAGCGGGGGGAAGAAACCGCACAGATACGCAGTATTTT
clone_size: .; d_call: TRBD2; j_call: TRBJ2-1; v_call: TRBV7-9; cdr3_aa: CASSPSGGGAREQFF; cdr3_nt: TGTGCCAGCAGCCCATCTGGCGGGGGGGCCCGTGAGCAGTTCTTC
clone_size: .; d_call: TRBD1; j_call: TRBJ2-3; v_call: TRBV2; cdr3_aa: CASTQGASTDTQYF; cdr3_nt: TGTGCCAGCACTCAGGGGGCTAGCACAGATACGCAGTATTTT
clone_size: once; d_call: TRBD1; j_call: TRBJ1-5; v_call: TRBV6-5; cdr3_aa: CASSTGVYQPQHF; cdr3_nt: TGTGCCAGCAGCACAGGGGTCTACCAGCCCCAGCATTTT
clone_size: .; d_call: TRBD2; j_call: TRBJ2-5; v_call: TRBV2; cdr3_aa: CASSATSGARTQYF; cdr3_nt: TGTGCCAGCAGTGCGACTAGCGGGGCCCGGACCCAGTACTTC
clone_size: once; d_call: TRBD2; j_call: TRBJ2-2; v_call: TRBV2; cdr3_aa: CASRSPLLAGDTGELFF; cdr3_nt: TGTGCCAGCAGGTCCCCTCTACTAGCGGGGGACACCGGGGAGCTGTTTTTT
clone_size: .; d_call: TRBD1; j_call: TRBJ2-7; v_call: TRBV7-9; cdr3_aa: CASSLAPGTGYF; cdr3_nt: TGTGCCAGCAGCTTAGCTCCGGGGACAGGCTATTTC
clone_size: .; d_call: .; j_call: TRBJ1-1; v_call: TRBV5-8; cdr3_aa: CASSLTGTMNTEAFF; cdr3_nt: TGTGCCAGCAGCTTAACAGGGACAATGAACACTGAAGCTTTCTTT
clone_size: .; d_call: .; j_call: TRBJ2-7; v_call: TRBV11-3; cdr3_aa: CASSLGGNSYEQYF; cdr3_nt: TGTGCCAGCAGCTTAGGAGGGAACTCCTACGAGCAGTACTTC
clone_size: once; d_call: .; j_call: TRBJ1-4; v_call: TRBV19; cdr3_aa: CASSMRGSEKLFF; cdr3_nt: TGTGCCAGTAGTATGAGAGGGTCCGAAAAACTGTTTTTT
clone_size: .; d_call: .; j_call: TRBJ2-2; v_call: TRBV9; cdr3_aa: CASSKGGVPNTGELFF; cdr3_nt: TGTGCCAGCAGCAAAGGCGGGGTACCGAACACCGGGGAGCTGTTTTTT
clone_size: .; d_call: TRBD1; j_call: TRBJ1-5; v_call: TRBV2; cdr3_aa: CASSTGIKPQHF; cdr3_nt: TGTGCCAGCTCGACAGGGATCAAGCCCCAGCATTTT
clone_size: .; d_call: .; j_call: TRBJ1-1; v_call: TRBV2; cdr3_aa: CASSRGVNTEAFF; cdr3_nt: TGTGCCAGCAGCCGGGGAGTGAACACTGAAGCTTTCTTT
clone_size: .; d_call: .; j_call: TRBJ1-3; v_call: TRBV5-1; cdr3_aa: CASSPDSSGNTIYF; cdr3_nt: TGCGCCAGCAGCCCCGACAGCTCTGGAAACACCATATATTTT
clone_size: few; d_call: .; j_call: TRBJ1-3; v_call: TRBV7-6; cdr3_aa: CASSFSGPGNTIYF; cdr3_nt: TGTGCCAGCAGCTTTTCAGGGCCTGGAAACACCATATATTTT
clone_size: .; d_call: TRBD2; j_call: TRBJ2-1; v_call: TRBV4-2; cdr3_aa: CASSQYRRGLASSGAGGEQFF; cdr3_nt: TGTGCCAGCAGCCAATACCGGCGGGGACTAGCCTCAAGTGGAGCCGGGGGTGAGCAGTTCTTC
clone_size: few; d_call: TRBD2; j_call: TRBJ2-1; v_call: TRBV25-1; cdr3_aa: CASSDWTSFHEQFF; cdr3_nt: TGTGCCAGCAGTGATTGGACTAGCTTCCATGAGCAGTTCTTC
clone_size: .; d_call: .; j_call: TRBJ2-7; v_call: TRBV7-9; cdr3_aa: CASSLGSGEQYF; cdr3_nt: TGTGCCAGCAGCTTAGGGTCCGGGGAGCAGTACTTC
clone_size: .; d_call: .; j_call: TRBJ2-7; v_call: TRBV19; cdr3_aa: CASSLDYGGVGEQYF; cdr3_nt: TGTGCCAGCTCACTCGATTACGGGGGAGTAGGGGAGCAGTACTTC
clone_size: few; d_call: TRBD1; j_call: TRBJ1-3; v_call: TRBV4-1; cdr3_aa: CASSRLGQYNSGNTIYF; cdr3_nt: TGCGCCAGCAGCCGATTGGGACAGTACAACTCTGGAAACACCATATATTTT
clone_size: few; d_call: TRBD1; j_call: TRBJ1-2; v_call: TRBV19; cdr3_aa: CASSIASTGQSGYTF; cdr3_nt: TGTGCCAGTAGTATTGCATCGACAGGGCAGTCTGGCTACACCTTC
clone_size: .; d_call: .; j_call: TRBJ1-4; v_call: TRBV9; cdr3_aa: CASSVAGGLGEKLFF; cdr3_nt: TGTGCCAGCAGCGTAGCCGGGGGGCTAGGTGAAAAACTGTTTTTT
clone_size: .; d_call: .; j_call: TRBJ2-5; v_call: TRBV7-3; cdr3_aa: CASSFTGGGETQYF; cdr3_nt: TGTGCCAGCAGCTTTACAGGGGGGGGAGAGACCCAGTACTTC
clone_size: .; d_call: .; j_call: TRBJ1-5; v_call: TRBV2; cdr3_aa: CATSGVGNSNQPQHF; cdr3_nt: TGTGCCACCTCGGGGGTGGGGAATAGCAATCAGCCCCAGCATTTT